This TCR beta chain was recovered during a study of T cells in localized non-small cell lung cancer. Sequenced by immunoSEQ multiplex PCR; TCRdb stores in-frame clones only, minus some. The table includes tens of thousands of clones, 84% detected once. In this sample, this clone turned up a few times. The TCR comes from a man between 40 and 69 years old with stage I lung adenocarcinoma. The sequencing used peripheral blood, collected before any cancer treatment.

The CDR3 loop reads CASSLGRNQPQHF. CDR3 nucleotides: TGTGCCAGCAGCTTGGGCAGGAATCAGCCCCAGCATTTT. The J gene is TRBJ1-5, the V gene TRBV5-6; D call uncertain. This CDR3 is 13 amino acids long. Germline V gives CDR1 SGHDT, CDR2 YYEEEE. V gave up 0 bases and J gave up 4 bases, with 5 bases separating them.